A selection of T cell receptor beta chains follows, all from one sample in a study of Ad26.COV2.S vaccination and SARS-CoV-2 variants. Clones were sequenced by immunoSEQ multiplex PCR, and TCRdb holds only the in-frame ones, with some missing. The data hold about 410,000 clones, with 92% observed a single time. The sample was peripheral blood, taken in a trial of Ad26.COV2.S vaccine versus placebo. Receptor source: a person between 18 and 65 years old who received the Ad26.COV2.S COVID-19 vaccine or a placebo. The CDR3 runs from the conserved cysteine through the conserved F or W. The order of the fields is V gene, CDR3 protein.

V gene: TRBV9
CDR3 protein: CASSVAGGSTDTQYF

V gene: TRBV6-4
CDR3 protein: CASSDSAWGGSGYTF

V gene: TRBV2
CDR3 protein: CASSAKAPDEYNEQFF

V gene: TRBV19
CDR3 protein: CASSTGTQHSSYEQYF

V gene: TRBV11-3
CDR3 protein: CASSLEGSLSSYNEQFF

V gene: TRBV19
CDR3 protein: CASSLNRAADTQYF

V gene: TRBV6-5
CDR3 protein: CASSGAGAANYGYTF

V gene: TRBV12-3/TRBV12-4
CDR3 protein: CASRQGPEAFF

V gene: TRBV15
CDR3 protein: CATSRDRTNEKLFF

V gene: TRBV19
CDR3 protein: CASSIVGYEQYF